Sequencing of this T cell receptor beta chain was carried out in a study of Ad26.COV2.S vaccination and SARS-CoV-2 variants. On the study more broadly: Ad26.COV2.S arm of COV1001 included the donor.

The CDR3 has 15 amino acids. V dropped 2 bases and J dropped 7; count of bases not matched to a gene: 8. Germline-derived CDR1 and CDR2 are SGHRS and YFSETQ. This sample's treatment: some 20 received Ad26.COV2.S at low or high dose, single or two shots; 5 received placebo; per-sample allocation not given. Vaccine and placebo recipients were sampled on day 63 after the first injection. About this clone: Its specificity is not known.

Findings and limits, study-wide: Those who received the vaccine showed greater spike-specific TCR breadth than those given placebo. Analyses of TCR breadth and depth may have underestimated total T cell responses.

Here immunoSEQ multiplex PCR was the method, and the copy in TCRdb shows in-frame clones only, minus some. The sample has some 400,000 clones, approximately 90% seen once. The chain employs TRBV5-1 and TRBJ1-4, with 7 bases identical to TRBD1. This clonotype was obtained from a person between 18 and 59 years old who received the Ad26.COV2.S COVID-19 vaccine or a placebo. The sequenced sample was peripheral blood, obtained in a trial of Ad26.COV2.S vaccine versus placebo. The DNA for the CDR3 is TGCGCCAGCAGCTTAGAGACAGGGTCCGGTGAAAAACTGTTTTTT. The encoded protein is CASSLETGSGEKLFF.